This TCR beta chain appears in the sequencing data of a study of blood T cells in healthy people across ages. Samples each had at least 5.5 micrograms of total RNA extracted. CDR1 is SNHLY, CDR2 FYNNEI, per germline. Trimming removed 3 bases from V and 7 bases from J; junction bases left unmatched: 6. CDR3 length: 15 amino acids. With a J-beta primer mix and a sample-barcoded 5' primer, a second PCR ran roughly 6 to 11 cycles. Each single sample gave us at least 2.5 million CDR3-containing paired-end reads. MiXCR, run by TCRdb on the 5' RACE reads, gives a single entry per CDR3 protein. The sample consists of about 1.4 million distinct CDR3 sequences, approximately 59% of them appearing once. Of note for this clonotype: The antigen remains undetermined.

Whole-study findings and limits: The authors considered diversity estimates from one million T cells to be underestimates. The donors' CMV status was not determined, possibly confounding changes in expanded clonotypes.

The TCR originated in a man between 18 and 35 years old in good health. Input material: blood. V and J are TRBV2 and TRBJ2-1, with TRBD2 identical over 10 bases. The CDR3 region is CASSDRSGRMNEQFF. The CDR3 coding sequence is TGTGCCAGCAGTGATCGTAGCGGGAGGATGAATGAGCAGTTCTTC.